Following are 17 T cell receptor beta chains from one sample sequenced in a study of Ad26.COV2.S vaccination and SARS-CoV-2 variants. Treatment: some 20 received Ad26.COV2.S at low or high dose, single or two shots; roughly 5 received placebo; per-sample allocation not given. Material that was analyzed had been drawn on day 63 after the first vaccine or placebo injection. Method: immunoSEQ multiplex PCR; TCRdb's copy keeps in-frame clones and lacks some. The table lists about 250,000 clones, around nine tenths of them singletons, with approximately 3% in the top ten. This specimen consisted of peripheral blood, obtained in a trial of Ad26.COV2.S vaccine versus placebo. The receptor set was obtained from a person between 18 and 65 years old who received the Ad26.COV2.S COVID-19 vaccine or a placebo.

The CDR3 DNA reads as TGTGCCAGCTCACAGGGGACTCCGCCGGATACGCAGTATTTT. This gives the protein CASSQGTPPDTQYF. The chain links TRBV18 to TRBJ2-3, with D possibly TRBD2 on 6 matching bases. The V and J ends lost 4 bases and 6 bases respectively, with 14 bases between them. The CDR3 has 14 residues. In germline, CDR1 is KGHSH, CDR2 LQKENI.

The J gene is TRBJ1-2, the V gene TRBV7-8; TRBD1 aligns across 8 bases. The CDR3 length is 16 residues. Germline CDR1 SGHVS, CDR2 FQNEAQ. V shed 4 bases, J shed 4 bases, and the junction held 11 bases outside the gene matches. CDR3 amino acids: CASSSRAGTGGYGYTF. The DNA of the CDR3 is TGTGCCAGCAGCTCCAGGGCCGGGACAGGCGGCTATGGCTACACCTTC.

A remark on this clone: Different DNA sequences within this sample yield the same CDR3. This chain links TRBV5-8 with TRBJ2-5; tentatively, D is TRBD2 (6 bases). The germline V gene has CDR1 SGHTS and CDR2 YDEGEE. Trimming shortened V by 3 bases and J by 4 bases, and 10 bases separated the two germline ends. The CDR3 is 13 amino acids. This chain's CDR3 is CASSSGLRETQYF. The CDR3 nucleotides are TGTGCCAGCAGCTCGGGACTTCGAGAGACCCAGTACTTC.

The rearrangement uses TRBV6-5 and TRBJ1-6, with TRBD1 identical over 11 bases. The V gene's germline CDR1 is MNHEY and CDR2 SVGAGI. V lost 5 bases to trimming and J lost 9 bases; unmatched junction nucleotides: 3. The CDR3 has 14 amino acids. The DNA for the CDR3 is TGTGCCAGCAGTACCGGACAGGGGGCTTCACCCCTCCACTTT. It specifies CASSTGQGASPLHF.

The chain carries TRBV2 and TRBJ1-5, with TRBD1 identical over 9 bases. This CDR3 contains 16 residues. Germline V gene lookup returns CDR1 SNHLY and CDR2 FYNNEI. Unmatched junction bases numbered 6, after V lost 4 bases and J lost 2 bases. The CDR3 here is CASSAGTGNGNQPQHF. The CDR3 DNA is TGTGCCAGCAGTGCCGGGACAGGGAACGGCAATCAGCCCCAGCATTTT.

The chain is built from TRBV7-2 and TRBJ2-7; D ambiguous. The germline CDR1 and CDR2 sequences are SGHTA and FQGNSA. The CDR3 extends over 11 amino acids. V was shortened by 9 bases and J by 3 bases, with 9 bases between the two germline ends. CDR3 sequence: CARICRYEQYV. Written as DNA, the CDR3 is TGTGCCAGGATCTGCCGCTACGAGCAGTACGTC.

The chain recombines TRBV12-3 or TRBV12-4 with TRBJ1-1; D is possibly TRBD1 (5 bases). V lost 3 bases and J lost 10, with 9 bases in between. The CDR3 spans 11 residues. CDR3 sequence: CASSFGGGAFF. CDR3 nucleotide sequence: TGTGCCAGCAGTTTTGGGGGGGGAGCTTTCTTT.

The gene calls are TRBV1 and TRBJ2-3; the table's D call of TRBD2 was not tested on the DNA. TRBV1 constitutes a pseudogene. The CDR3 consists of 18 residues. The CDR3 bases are TGCACCAGCAGCCAATTGACGCGGGGGGGCCGTGGTGCAGATACGCAGTATTTT. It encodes CTSSQLTRGGRGADTQYF.

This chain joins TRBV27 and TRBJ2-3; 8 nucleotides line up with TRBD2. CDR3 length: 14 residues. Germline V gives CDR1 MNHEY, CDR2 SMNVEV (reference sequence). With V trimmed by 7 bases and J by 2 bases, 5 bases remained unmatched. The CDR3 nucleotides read TGTGCCAGCAACCGCGGGAGGATCACAGATACGCAGTATTTT. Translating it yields CASNRGRITDTQYF.

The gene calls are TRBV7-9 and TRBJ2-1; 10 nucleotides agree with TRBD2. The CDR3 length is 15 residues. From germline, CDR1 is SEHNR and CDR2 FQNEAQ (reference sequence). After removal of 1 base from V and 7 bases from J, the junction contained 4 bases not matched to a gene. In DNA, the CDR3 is TGTGCCAGCAGCTTAGGACTAGCGGGTAAAAATGAGCAGTTCTTC. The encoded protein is CASSLGLAGKNEQFF.

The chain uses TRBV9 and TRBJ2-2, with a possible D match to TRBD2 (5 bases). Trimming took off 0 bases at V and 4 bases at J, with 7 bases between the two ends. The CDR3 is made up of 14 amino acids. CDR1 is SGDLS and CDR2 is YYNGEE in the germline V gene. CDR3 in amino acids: CASSVVSGTGELFF. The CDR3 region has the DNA TGTGCCAGCAGCGTAGTGAGCGGCACCGGGGAGCTGTTTTTT.

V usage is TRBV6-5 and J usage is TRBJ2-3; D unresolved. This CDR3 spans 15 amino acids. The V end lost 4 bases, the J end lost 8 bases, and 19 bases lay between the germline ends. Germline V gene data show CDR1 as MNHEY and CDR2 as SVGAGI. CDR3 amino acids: CASSSGLVIVGTQYF. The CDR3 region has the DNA TGTGCCAGCAGTTCAGGCCTGGTGATCGTTGGTACGCAGTATTTT.

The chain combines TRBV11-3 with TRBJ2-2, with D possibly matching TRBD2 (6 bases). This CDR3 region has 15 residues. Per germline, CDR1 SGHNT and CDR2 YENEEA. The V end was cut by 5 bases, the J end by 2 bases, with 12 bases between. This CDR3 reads CASSPTSLNTGELFF. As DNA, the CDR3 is TGTGCCAGCAGCCCGACTAGTCTAAACACCGGGGAGCTGTTTTTT.

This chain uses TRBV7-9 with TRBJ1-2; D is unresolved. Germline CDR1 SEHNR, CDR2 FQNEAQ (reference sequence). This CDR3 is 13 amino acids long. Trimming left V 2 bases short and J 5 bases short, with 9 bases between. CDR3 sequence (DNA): TGTGCCAGCAGCTTAACGGATAGGTATGGCTACACCTTC. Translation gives CASSLTDRYGYTF.

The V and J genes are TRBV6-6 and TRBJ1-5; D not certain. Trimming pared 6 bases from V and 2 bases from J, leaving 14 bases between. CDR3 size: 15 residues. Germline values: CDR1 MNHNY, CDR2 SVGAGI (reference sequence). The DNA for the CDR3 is TGTGCCAGCAGAGACTCAGGTAACGGCAATCAGCCCCAGCATTTT. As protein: CASRDSGNGNQPQHF.

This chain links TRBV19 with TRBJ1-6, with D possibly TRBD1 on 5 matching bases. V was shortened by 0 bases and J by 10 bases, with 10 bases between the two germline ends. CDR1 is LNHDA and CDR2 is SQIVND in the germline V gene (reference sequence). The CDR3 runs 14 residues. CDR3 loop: CASSIEGRVSPLHF. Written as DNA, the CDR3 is TGTGCCAGTAGTATAGAGGGGCGCGTATCACCCCTCCACTTT.

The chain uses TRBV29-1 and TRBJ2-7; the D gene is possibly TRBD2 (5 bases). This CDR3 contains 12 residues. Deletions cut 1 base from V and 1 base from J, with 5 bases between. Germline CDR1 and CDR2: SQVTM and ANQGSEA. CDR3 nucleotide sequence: TGCAGCGTTGAAGGGGAGTCCTACGAGCAGTACTTC. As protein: CSVEGESYEQYF.